The 28 T cell receptor beta chains below were found in one sample sequenced in a study of siplizumab effects on memory and regulatory T cells. Data came from immunoSEQ multiplex PCR; TCRdb stores just in-frame clones and leaves some out. This table has some 100,000 clones, 95% to 97% appearing once. The sequencing input was naive CD4+ T cells sorted from blood. These receptors were taken from a human donor in good health.

The rearrangement joins TRBV2 to TRBJ1-1; no firm D call. CDR1 is SNHLY, CDR2 FYNNEI, per germline. The germline V and J ends were trimmed by 7 bases and 4 bases, with 16 bases remaining between them. The CDR3 is 14 residues long. The CDR3 DNA reads as TGTGCCAGCATATCGATAAAGGGCGGCACTGAAGCTTTCTTT. Amino acids: CASISIKGGTEAFF.

The chain employs TRBV5-1 and TRBJ1-1, with TRBD1 matching over 8 bases. The V segment lost 4 bases and the J segment 3 bases; nucleotides outside the gene matches: 11. The CDR3 is 16 residues long. The germline CDR1 and CDR2 sequences are SGHRS and YFSETQ. For the CDR3, the DNA is TGCGCCAGCAGCCCCTGGATGGACAGGGCCTACACTGAAGCTTTCTTT. This translates into CASSPWMDRAYTEAFF.

The chain carries TRBV4-3 and TRBJ2-7; TRBD2 matches 8 bases. The CDR3 is 17 amino acids. J lost 1 base, V lost 4 bases, and 12 bases had no gene match. Looked up from germline, CDR1 is LGHNA and CDR2 is YSLEER. The CDR3 DNA follows: TGCGCCAGCAGCCTAGATTGGGGGCGGGGGGTGTCCTACGAGCAGTACTTC. Translation: CASSLDWGRGVSYEQYF.

The chain combines TRBV5-1 with TRBJ1-1; 9 nucleotides match TRBD1. The CDR3 spans 15 residues. CDR1 and CDR2 from the germline V gene are SGHRS and YFSETQ. Losses at the gene ends were 4 bases for V and 2 bases for J; bases not matched to a gene: 6. CDR3 coding DNA: TGCGCCAGCAGCGAGGGACAGGGACTCAACACTGAAGCTTTCTTT. Amino acids: CASSEGQGLNTEAFF.

The J gene is TRBJ2-7, the V gene TRBV5-1; no definite D call. The CDR3 totals 13 residues. Germline CDR1 is SGHRS and CDR2 is YFSETQ. Trimming removed 1 base from V and 3 bases from J, with 8 bases in between. The CDR3 DNA reads as TGCGCCAGCAGCTTGCAGTACGGCTACGAGCAGTACTTC. Translation gives CASSLQYGYEQYF.

The chain has TRBV10-3 and TRBJ1-1; D remains ambiguous. Germline-derived CDR1 and CDR2 are ENHRY and SYGVKD. Trimming took off 0 bases at V and 0 bases at J, with 14 bases between the two ends. The CDR3 runs 17 residues. CDR3 sequence: CAISESGGYTLNTEAFF. The CDR3 DNA reads TGTGCCATCAGTGAGTCCGGAGGGTACACCTTGAACACTGAAGCTTTCTTT.

This sequence joins TRBV5-1 and TRBJ2-5; D is possibly TRBD2 (6 bases). Germline V gene sequence: CDR1 SGHRS, CDR2 YFSETQ. The CDR3 runs to 15 residues. Between the trimmed V and J ends, which lost 4 bases and 4 bases, there was a span of 17 bases. The CDR3 region has the DNA TGCGCCAGCAGCGCCGGGAGCTTGATGTCAGAGACCCAGTACTTC. Encoded protein: CASSAGSLMSETQYF.

This rearrangement joins TRBV15 to TRBJ1-2, with a possible D match to TRBD1 (6 bases). V was cut by 9 bases and J by 5 bases, with 19 bases left in between. This CDR3 region has 14 residues. Germline V gene sequence: CDR1 LNHNV, CDR2 YYDKDF (reference sequence). CDR3 bases: TGTGCCACTTCCGAAGGACAGAAAACTTATGGCTACACCTTC. Its protein is CATSEGQKTYGYTF. Based on the CDR3 plus reference TRBV15 and TRBJ1-2, the full variable domain is DAMVIQNPRYQVTQFGKPVTLSCSQTLNHNVMYWYQQKSSQAPKLLFHYYDKDFNNEADTPDNFQSRRPNTSFCFLDIRSPGLGDTAMYLCATSEGQKTYGYTFGSGTRLTVV.

Concerning this clone itself: This sample also contains other DNA sequences that code for the same CDR3. The chain employs TRBV5-6 and TRBJ2-6; tentative D call: TRBD1 (6 bases). This CDR3 is built from 18 residues. V gave up 4 bases and J gave up 1 base, with 18 bases separating them. CDR1 SGHDT and CDR2 YYEEEE come from the germline V gene. The CDR3 protein is CASSPMGQGWSGANVLTF. Written as DNA, the CDR3 is TGTGCCAGCAGCCCTATGGGGCAGGGGTGGTCTGGGGCCAACGTCCTGACTTTC.

This rearrangement joins TRBV9 to TRBJ2-3, with 12 bases that match TRBD2. The length of the CDR3 is 17 residues. The junction had 10 bases not matched to a gene; V was cut back by 4 bases and J by 4 bases. Germline V lookup: CDR1 SGDLS, CDR2 YYNGEE. The CDR3 protein is CASSLHSSGGAADTQYF. CDR3 in DNA: TGTGCCAGCAGCCTTCATTCTAGCGGGGGGGCCGCAGATACGCAGTATTTT.

This chain links TRBV5-1 with TRBJ1-1; D is perhaps TRBD1 (5 bases). Germline values: CDR1 SGHRS, CDR2 YFSETQ. Trimming took 4 bases from V and 1 from J, leaving 8 bases between them. The CDR3 runs to 13 residues. The CDR3 region is CASSMGGNTEAFF. The CDR3 DNA reads as TGCGCCAGCAGCATGGGGGGGAACACTGAAGCTTTCTTT.

This clone was recorded only once. The chain carries TRBV6-1 and TRBJ2-1; 8 bases map to TRBD2. Trimming took 2 bases from V and 9 from J; bases not matched to a gene: 9. Per the germline V gene, CDR1 is MNHNS and CDR2 is SASEGT. There are 15 residues in the CDR3. The CDR3: CASSEPGLGSPEQFF. The CDR3 nucleotides are TGTGCCAGCAGTGAACCGGGACTAGGATCCCCTGAGCAGTTCTTC.

The chain recombines TRBV5-4 with TRBJ2-3; 10 bases match TRBD1. Germline V gene data show CDR1 as SGHNT and CDR2 as YYREEE (reference sequence). The CDR3 length is 15 residues. J gave up 3 bases and V 3 bases, and 4 bases lay outside the gene matches. CDR3 loop: CASSWGDRGTDTQYF. CDR3 nucleotide sequence: TGTGCCAGCAGCTGGGGGGACAGGGGAACAGATACGCAGTATTTT.

The chain recombines TRBV11-2 with TRBJ2-7; 8 bases line up with TRBD1. V was pared by 4 bases and J by 3 bases, with 14 bases of the junction left unmatched. CDR3 length equals 17 residues. CDR1 is SGHAT and CDR2 is FQNNGV in the germline V gene. The CDR3 nucleotides are TGTGCCAGCAGCTGGATAACACGGACAGGGATTAGCTACGAGCAGTACTTC. Residues: CASSWITRTGISYEQYF.

This sequence joins TRBV5-4 and TRBJ2-3; no clear D gene. Trimming removed 0 bases at V and 2 bases at J, with 7 bases between. From germline, CDR1 is SGHNT and CDR2 YYREEE (reference sequence). The CDR3 runs to 14 residues. For the CDR3, the DNA is TGTGCCAGCAGCTTGGCGTATCCCACAGATACGCAGTATTTT. Its translation is CASSLAYPTDTQYF.

CDR3 in amino acids: CAWSQGDTEAFF. The CDR3 DNA reads as TGTGCCTGGAGTCAGGGTGACACTGAAGCTTTCTTT. The chain links TRBV30 to TRBJ1-1; a possible D gene is TRBD1 (5 bases). The CDR3 has 12 residues. Germline V gives CDR1 GTSNPN, CDR2 SVGIG (reference sequence). Trimming removed 2 bases at V and 3 bases at J, with 7 bases between.

The rearrangement links TRBV6-5 to TRBJ2-7; D is uncertain. Trimming stripped 7 bases from V and 3 bases from J, with 19 bases between. In germline, CDR1 is MNHEY, CDR2 SVGAGI. The CDR3 is made up of 15 amino acids. CDR3 nucleotide sequence: TGTGCCAGCATTAAGGACGGCTCTAGGTTCTACGAGCAGTACTTC. Translation: CASIKDGSRFYEQYF.

In DNA form, the CDR3 reads TGTGCTAGTGGTTTGGGAGGGTTTAATCAGCCCCAGCATTTT. Amino acid sequence: CASGLGGFNQPQHF. This chain connects TRBV12-5 to TRBJ1-5; D unresolved. Trimming shortened V by 1 base and J by 4 bases, and 8 bases separated the two germline ends. The CDR3 spans 14 residues. The germline V gene encodes CDR1 LGHNT and CDR2 FRNRAP.

This chain links TRBV28 with TRBJ2-3; no definite D call. The CDR3 sequence is 13 residues long. The germline V gene encodes CDR1 MDHEN and CDR2 SYDVKM. V lost 5 bases and J 2 bases, leaving 8 bases between the germline ends. CDR3 DNA: TGTGCCAGCAGTCCCTTCGACACAGATACGCAGTATTTT. Its translation is CASSPFDTDTQYF.

V gene TRBV20-1 combines with J gene TRBJ2-1; D ambiguous. The CDR3 loop spans 10 amino acids. Germline lookup yields CDR1 DFQATT and CDR2 SNEGSKA (reference sequence). Trimming left V 3 bases short and J 12 bases short, with 9 bases between. In DNA form, the CDR3 reads TGCAGTGCTAGTGGAGACTTGCAGTTCTTC. It translates to CSASGDLQFF.

The chain has TRBV28 and TRBJ2-3; the D gene is possibly TRBD2 (6 bases). Trimming pared 4 bases from V and 4 bases from J, leaving 15 bases between. The CDR3 covers 15 residues. CDR1 is MDHEN, CDR2 SYDVKM, per germline. CDR3 bases: TGTGCCAGCAGTTGGGGGGACCGTAGGCCAGATACGCAGTATTTT. It translates to CASSWGDRRPDTQYF.

This clone came up a few times. The rearrangement joins TRBV5-1 to TRBJ1-1; D is undetermined. Germline CDR1 SGHRS, CDR2 YFSETQ. This CDR3 spans 14 amino acids. Trimming took 0 bases from V and 1 from J, leaving 7 bases between them. CDR3 loop: CASSLGSKNTEAFF. Written as DNA, the CDR3 is TGCGCCAGCAGCTTGGGTAGTAAGAACACTGAAGCTTTCTTT.

This chain joins TRBV7-9 and TRBJ2-5; no clear D. Looked up from germline, CDR1 is SEHNR and CDR2 is FQNEAQ (reference sequence). This CDR3 contains 14 residues. Deletions cut 1 base from V and 0 bases from J, with 6 bases between. The CDR3 region is CASSLEPNQETQYF. CDR3 nucleotide sequence: TGTGCCAGCAGCTTAGAGCCAAACCAAGAGACCCAGTACTTC. The variable domain in full, with the rest retrieved from reference TRBV7-9 and TRBJ2-5, is DTGVSQNPRHKITKRGQNVTFRCDPISEHNRLYWYRQTLGQGPEFLTYFQNEAQLEKSRLLSDRFSAERPKGSFSTLEIQRTEQGDSAMYLCASSLEPNQETQYFGPGTRLLVL.

This clone was found once. V is TRBV11-2 and J is TRBJ2-5; a weak D match, TRBD2 (5 bases). V lost 5 bases to trimming and J lost 2 bases, with 18 bases between them. The CDR3 length is 16 residues. Germline V gene data show CDR1 as SGHAT and CDR2 as FQNNGV. The CDR3 here is CASSGHIGLRQETQYF. CDR3 DNA: TGTGCCAGCAGCGGGCATATAGGACTTCGACAAGAGACCCAGTACTTC. Full variable domain (rest looked up from reference TRBV11-2 and TRBJ2-5): EAGVAQSPRYKIIEKRQSVAFWCNPISGHATLYWYQQILGQGPKLLIQFQNNGVVDDSQLPKDRFSAERLKGVDSTLKIQPAKLEDSAVYLCASSGHIGLRQETQYFGPGTRLLVL.

The chain combines TRBV7-9 with TRBJ2-2; a possible D gene is TRBD2 (6 bases). Per germline, CDR1 SEHNR and CDR2 FQNEAQ (reference sequence). The CDR3 has 15 amino acids. V lost 2 bases, J lost 7 bases, and 14 bases lay in between. For the CDR3, the DNA is TGTGCCAGCAGCTTAACAGCGGGTACGGTCGGGGAGCTGTTTTTT. It is translated as CASSLTAGTVGELFF.

The V call is TRBV5-1, the J call TRBJ1-1, with 7 nucleotides matching TRBD1. This CDR3 is 14 amino acids long. CDR1 is SGHRS and CDR2 is YFSETQ in the germline V gene. J gave up 4 bases and V 5 bases, and 8 bases lay outside the gene matches. The CDR3 DNA reads TGCGCCAGCAGTTTTGACAGGGCCGGCACTGAAGCTTTCTTT. This sequence encodes CASSFDRAGTEAFF. Complete variable domain (other parts from reference TRBV5-1 and TRBJ1-1): KAGVTQTPRYLIKTRGQQVTLSCSPISGHRSVSWYQQTPGQGLQFLFEYFSETQRNKGNFPGRFSGRQFSNSRSEMNVSTLELGDSALYLCASSFDRAGTEAFFGQGTRLTVV.

V and J are TRBV19 and TRBJ1-1; D remains unclear. The length of the CDR3 is 14 residues. Trimming took 1 base from V and 5 from J, leaving 11 bases between them. Germline values: CDR1 LNHDA, CDR2 SQIVND (reference sequence). In nucleotides, the CDR3 is TGTGCCAGTAGTATAGGTCTTACCAGAACTGAAGCTTTCTTT. Its translation is CASSIGLTRTEAFF. The full variable domain, in which reference TRBV19 and TRBJ1-1 provide the parts outside the CDR3, is DGGITQSPKYLFRKEGQNVTLSCEQNLNHDAMYWYRQDPGQGLRLIYYSQIVNDFQKGDIAEGYSVSREKKESFPLTVTSAQKNPTAFYLCASSIGLTRTEAFFGQGTRLTVV.

J is TRBJ2-2 and V is TRBV5-1; D is unresolved. Deletions cut 0 bases from V and 4 bases from J, with 4 bases between. The germline V gene encodes CDR1 SGHRS and CDR2 YFSETQ. This CDR3 spans 13 amino acids. The CDR3 DNA follows: TGCGCCAGCAGCTTGGGTTTCACCGGGGAGCTGTTTTTT. The encoded protein is CASSLGFTGELFF.